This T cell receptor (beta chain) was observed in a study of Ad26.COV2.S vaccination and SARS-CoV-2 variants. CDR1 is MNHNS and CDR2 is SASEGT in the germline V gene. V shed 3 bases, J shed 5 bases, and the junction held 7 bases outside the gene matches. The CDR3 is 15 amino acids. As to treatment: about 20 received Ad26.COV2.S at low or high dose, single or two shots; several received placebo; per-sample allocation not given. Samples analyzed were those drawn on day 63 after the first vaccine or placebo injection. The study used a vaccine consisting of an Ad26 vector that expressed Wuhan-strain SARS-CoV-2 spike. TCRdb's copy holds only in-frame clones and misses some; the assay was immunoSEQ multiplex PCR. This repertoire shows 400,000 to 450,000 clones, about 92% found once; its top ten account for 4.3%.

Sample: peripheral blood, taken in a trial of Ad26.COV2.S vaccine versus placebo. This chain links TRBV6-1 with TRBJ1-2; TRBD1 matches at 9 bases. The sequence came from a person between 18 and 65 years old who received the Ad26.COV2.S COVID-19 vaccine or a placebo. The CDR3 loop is CASSDPTGGAYGYTF. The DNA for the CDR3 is TGTGCCAGCAGTGACCCCACAGGGGGCGCGTATGGCTACACCTTC.